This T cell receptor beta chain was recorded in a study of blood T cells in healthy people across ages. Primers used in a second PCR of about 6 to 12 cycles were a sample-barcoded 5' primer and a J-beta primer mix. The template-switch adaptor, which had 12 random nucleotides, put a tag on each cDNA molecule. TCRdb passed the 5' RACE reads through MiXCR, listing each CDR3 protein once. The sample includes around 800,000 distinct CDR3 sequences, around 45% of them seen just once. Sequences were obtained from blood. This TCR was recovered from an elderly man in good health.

The CDR3 nucleotides read TGTGCCAGCAGCTACCCGGGACCTGGCACTGAAGCTTTCTTT. This sequence encodes CASSYPGPGTEAFF. V gene TRBV5-5 combines with J gene TRBJ1-1; perhaps TRBD1 as D (5 bases). Germline lookup yields CDR1 SGHKS and CDR2 YYEKEE (reference sequence). The CDR3 is made up of 14 amino acids. V was pared by 3 bases and J by 4 bases, with 13 bases between. The variable domain in full, with the rest retrieved from reference TRBV5-5 and TRBJ1-1, is DAGVTQSPTHLIKTRGQQVTLRCSPISGHKSVSWYQQVLGQGPQFIFQYYEKEERGRGNFPDRFSARQFPNYSSELNVNALLLGDSALYLCASSYPGPGTEAFFGQGTRLTVV.